This TCR beta chain was captured by sequencing in a study of T cell repertoires and HLA-DP antigens. Of note for this clone: Its antigen is not identified.

The CDR3 consists of 15 residues. V dropped 0 bases and J dropped 11 bases, with 19 bases sitting between them. The V gene's germline CDR1 is MRHNA and CDR2 SNTAGT. TCRdb's table, derived via immunoSEQ multiplex PCR, lists solely in-frame clones and lacks some. The sample has over 60,000 clones; about 80% are singletons. This clonotype was sampled from a man between 60 and 75 years old in good health and CMV-seronegative. The rearrangement links TRBV6-4 to TRBJ1-1, with a tentative D call TRBD1 (6 bases). Sequencing was carried out using CD4+ T cells from PBMCs. CDR3 in DNA: TGTGCCAGCAGTGACTCGGTTTCTCTGCAGGGGTTGGCTTTCTTT. Protein product: CASSDSVSLQGLAFF.